Presented here are 24 T cell receptor beta chains from one specimen sequenced in a study of early T cells in non-severe SARS-CoV-2 infection. Each CDR3 protein is one row after TCRdb ran MiXCR on the 5' RACE reads. The sample contains some 40,000 distinct CDR3 sequences, about 5% of which appear only once. The sequenced sample was whole blood. The receptor source for this set is an adult who was a healthcare worker with PCR-confirmed SARS-CoV-2 infection or an uninfected control (not recorded which).

The J gene is TRBJ1-1, the V gene TRBV11-1; D gene ambiguous. The CDR3 extends over 14 amino acids. The V end was cut by 0 bases, the J end by 8 bases, with 13 bases between. Germline assignment: CDR1 SGHAT and CDR2 FQDESV (reference sequence). The CDR3 region has the DNA TGTGCCAGCAGCTTAGCGGAATCGGGTCCCGAAGCTTTCTTT. This codes for CASSLAESGPEAFF.

This clonotype was detected ten times or more. V is TRBV6-1 and J is TRBJ2-7, with 12 bases matching TRBD2. The CDR3 is 16 amino acids. V lost 8 bases to trimming and J lost 5 bases; unmatched junction nucleotides: 13. The germline V gene encodes CDR1 MNHNS and CDR2 SASEGT. For the CDR3, the DNA is TGTGCCAGCTCTCTAGCGGGAGGGCCAGGGGCCCACGAGCAGTACTTC. Translating it yields CASSLAGGPGAHEQYF.

This clonotype was observed a handful of times. The chain combines TRBV4-3 with TRBJ2-7; D not resolved. Trimming pared 1 base from V and 2 bases from J, leaving 12 bases between. This CDR3 region has 15 residues. Per the germline V gene, CDR1 is LGHNA and CDR2 is YSLEER. CDR3 sequence (DNA): TGCGCCAGCAGCCAAGCGATATCGGGCGCCTACGAGCAGTACTTC. Translated: CASSQAISGAYEQYF.

This clonotype was counted ten times or more. The chain recombines TRBV29-1 with TRBJ1-1, with a tentative D call TRBD1 (5 bases). This CDR3 region has 12 residues. With 8 bases removed from V and 0 bases from J, the gap between germline ends came to 10 bases. In germline, CDR1 is SQVTM, CDR2 ANQGSEA. The DNA of the CDR3 is TGCAGCCTGGGACTCATGAACACTGAAGCTTTCTTT. Amino acids: CSLGLMNTEAFF.

This clonotype was observed at least ten times. This chain connects TRBV7-9 to TRBJ2-5, with 8 positions matching TRBD1. CDR1 and CDR2 from the germline V gene are SEHNR and FQNEAQ (reference sequence). The CDR3 contains 16 residues. V shed 3 bases, J shed 4 bases, and the junction held 10 bases outside the gene matches. CDR3 residues: CASSLIAGGYGETQYF. The CDR3, as DNA: TGTGCCAGCAGCTTGATCGCAGGGGGCTACGGAGAGACCCAGTACTTC.

This clonotype was seen repeatedly, ten times or more. This chain uses TRBV12-3 or TRBV12-4 with TRBJ2-3; TRBD2 aligns across 13 bases. This CDR3 is built from 12 residues. With 6 bases clipped from V and 14 bases from J, the junction kept 5 bases outside the gene matches. Here the CDR3 DNA reads TGTGCCAGCAGCTTGAGGACTAGCGGGAGGTATTTT. It encodes CASSLRTSGRYF.

This clonotype was recorded at least ten times. The rearrangement joins TRBV7-2 to TRBJ2-7; no clear D gene. The CDR3 totals 15 residues. V lost 6 bases and J 0 bases, leaving 15 bases between the germline ends. Per germline, CDR1 SGHTA and CDR2 FQGNSA. CDR3 loop: CASRPTEGLSYEQYF. As DNA, the CDR3 is TGTGCCAGCAGACCTACAGAAGGCCTCTCCTACGAGCAGTACTTC.

The chain links TRBV29-1 to TRBJ2-7, with TRBD1 identical over 7 bases. The CDR3 spans 12 residues. The junction had 7 bases not matched to a gene; V was cut back by 6 bases and J by 5 bases. CDR1 is SQVTM and CDR2 is ANQGSEA in the germline V gene. CDR3 protein: CSVADRRNEQYF. CDR3 bases: TGCAGCGTAGCGGACAGGCGGAACGAGCAGTACTTC.

This clonotype occurred a few times. The chain uses TRBV6-6 and TRBJ2-7, with 8 bases matching TRBD1. Germline CDR1 and CDR2: MNHNY and SVGAGI (reference sequence). The CDR3 length is 14 residues. J gave up 5 bases and V 4 bases, and 7 bases lay outside the gene matches. CDR3 sequence reads: CASSSTGENDEQYF. The CDR3 region has the DNA TGTGCCAGCAGTTCGACAGGGGAGAATGACGAGCAGTACTTC.

In its sample, this clonotype was seen many times. This chain connects TRBV4-2 to TRBJ1-1; D is unclear. V was shortened by 1 base and J by 3 bases, with 12 bases between the two germline ends. Per germline, CDR1 LGHNA and CDR2 YNFKEQ. This CDR3 region has 15 residues. The CDR3: CASSQARAAYTEAFF. In DNA form, the CDR3 reads TGTGCCAGCAGCCAAGCAAGGGCTGCATACACTGAAGCTTTCTTT.

This clonotype was detected a few times. One end of the junction is discordant with germline, which a read error may explain. The rearrangement uses TRBV5-1 and TRBJ1-2; 9 bases match TRBD1. This CDR3 is built from 13 residues. Germline-derived CDR1 and CDR2 are SGHRS and YFSETQ. CDR3 protein: CASRLGQGGGYTF. CDR3 nucleotides: TGCGCCAGCAGATTGGGACAGGGAGGAGGCTACACCTTC.

This clonotype was counted between two and nine times. The chain joins TRBV7-2 to TRBJ2-3, with 13 bases lining up with TRBD2. In germline, CDR1 is SGHTA, CDR2 FQGNSA. J was trimmed by 13 bases and V by 1 base; bases with no gene match: 5. This CDR3 region has 14 residues. The chain's CDR3 is CASSLGLAGGLEYF. DNA of the CDR3: TGTGCCAGCAGCTTAGGACTAGCGGGGGGCCTGGAGTATTTT.

This clonotype appeared many times. The V and J genes are TRBV6-6 and TRBJ2-3, with 11 bases matching TRBD2. J gave up 3 bases and V 5 bases, and 4 bases lay outside the gene matches. Germline-derived CDR1 and CDR2 are MNHNY and SVGAGI (reference sequence). The CDR3 spans 15 residues. This chain's CDR3 is CASSTTSGVTDTQYF. In DNA, the CDR3 is TGTGCCAGCAGTACGACTAGCGGGGTTACAGATACGCAGTATTTT.

This clonotype was recorded many times. The chain has TRBV6-6 and TRBJ2-7; perhaps TRBD2 as D (5 bases). The CDR3 sequence is 11 residues long. Germline CDR1 MNHNY, CDR2 SVGAGI (reference sequence). The V end was cut by 8 bases, the J end by 7 bases, with 12 bases between. The chain's CDR3 is CASAGFGEQYF. CDR3 bases: TGTGCCAGCGCGGGTTTCGGGGAGCAGTACTTC.

By frequency in the sample, this clonotype is large. The CDR3 sequence is CASRTQGGVQPQHF. The CDR3 bases are TGTGCCAGTAGAACTCAAGGAGGGGTTCAGCCCCAGCATTTT. The rearrangement joins TRBV19 to TRBJ1-5, with a weak D call TRBD1 (5 bases). Between the trimmed V and J ends, which lost 6 bases and 6 bases, there was a span of 15 bases. The CDR3 is made up of 14 amino acids. The germline CDR1 and CDR2 sequences are LNHDA and SQIVND (reference sequence).

In this sample, this clonotype turned up a few times. The gene calls are TRBV9 and TRBJ2-7; D perhaps matches TRBD2 (7 bases). The germline gives CDR1 SGDLS, CDR2 YYNGEE. The CDR3 contains 16 residues. The V and J ends lost 0 bases and 2 bases respectively, with 15 bases between them. CDR3 nucleotides: TGTGCCAGCAGCGTAGAGGGATCGGGGGGCCCCTACGAGCAGTACTTC. Translation gives CASSVEGSGGPYEQYF. Supplemented by reference TRBV9 and TRBJ2-7, the full variable domain reads DSGVTQTPKHLITATGQRVTLRCSPRSGDLSVYWYQQSLDQGLQFLIQYYNGEERAKGNILERFSAQQFPDLHSELNLSSLELGDSALYFCASSVEGSGGPYEQYFGPGTRLTVT.

Relative to its sample, this clonotype is medium-sized. The rearrangement uses TRBV7-8 and TRBJ2-1; D remains ambiguous. The germline gives CDR1 SGHVS, CDR2 FQNEAQ. The CDR3 is 11 residues long. Trimming pared 3 bases from V and 7 bases from J, leaving 4 bases between. CDR3 sequence: CASSLGNEQFF. CDR3 nucleotides: TGTGCCAGCAGCTTGGGGAATGAGCAGTTCTTC.

This clonotype appeared many times. This chain uses TRBV20-1 with TRBJ2-2; 9 bases align to TRBD2. With 1 base clipped from V and 5 bases from J, the junction kept 5 bases outside the gene matches. From germline, CDR1 is DFQATT and CDR2 SNEGSKA (reference sequence). The CDR3 is made up of 15 amino acids. CDR3 sequence (DNA): TGCAGTGCTAGAGCTAGCGGGGATGTTACCGGGGAGCTGTTTTTT. This gives the protein CSARASGDVTGELFF.

This sequence joins TRBV10-3 and TRBJ2-1; D may be TRBD2 (6 bases). The CDR3 covers 17 residues. Looked up from germline, CDR1 is ENHRY and CDR2 is SYGVKD. V lost 2 bases and J lost 5, with 19 bases in between. The CDR3 sequence: CAISEGAARGTNNEQFF. CDR3 DNA: TGTGCCATCAGTGAGGGGGCGGCGCGGGGCACAAACAATGAGCAGTTCTTC.

This clonotype has ten or more counts. This chain joins TRBV30 and TRBJ1-6, with no clear D. This CDR3 comprises 16 residues. V lost 5 bases and J lost 3, with 17 bases in between. Germline values: CDR1 GTSNPN, CDR2 SVGIG (reference sequence). The CDR3 DNA reads as TGTGCCTGGCAAAGATCGGAAATGAACTATAATTCACCCCTCCACTTT. This codes for CAWQRSEMNYNSPLHF.

This clonotype was recorded many times. CDR3 nucleotide sequence: TGCAGTGCGCCCGGGAAAAACACTGAAGCTTTCTTT. This gives the protein CSAPGKNTEAFF. The rearrangement uses TRBV20-1 and TRBJ1-1; no clear D. Germline CDR1 is DFQATT and CDR2 is SNEGSKA (reference sequence). CDR3 length equals 12 residues. V gave up 6 bases and J gave up 2 bases, with 10 bases separating them.

This clonotype has a count of ten or more. The chain carries TRBV11-3 and TRBJ2-6, with D perhaps matching TRBD1 (5 bases). Trimming left V 7 bases short and J 4 bases short, with 14 bases between. The CDR3 extends over 15 amino acids. Germline V gene sequence: CDR1 SGHNT, CDR2 YENEEA. CDR3 DNA sequence: TGTGCCAGCAATACAGGTGCCCTGGGGGCCAACGTCCTGACTTTC. Its translation: CASNTGALGANVLTF. The full variable domain, with the rest looked up from reference TRBV11-3 and TRBJ2-6, is EAGVVQSPRYKIIEKKQPVAFWCNPISGHNTLYWYLQNLGQGPELLIRYENEEAVDDSQLPKDRFSAERLKGVDSTLKIQPAELGDSAVYLCASNTGALGANVLTFGAGSRLTVL.

The sample holds many counts of this clonotype. The chain uses TRBV4-1 and TRBJ1-5; no firm D call. CDR3 length equals 14 residues. The V gene's germline CDR1 is MGHRA and CDR2 YSYEKL. V gave up 4 bases and J gave up 1 base, with 8 bases separating them. The CDR3 protein is CASSPHESNQPQHF. In DNA form, the CDR3 reads TGCGCCAGCAGCCCGCATGAGAGCAATCAGCCCCAGCATTTT.

At least ten counts were recorded for this clonotype. The gene calls are TRBV12-3 or TRBV12-4 and TRBJ2-5, with D hard to call. This CDR3 comprises 15 residues. V was pared by 5 bases and J by 3 bases, with 16 bases between. The CDR3 coding sequence is TGTGCCAGCAGTCCCGGGTCCCGCGGAGAAGAGACCCAGTACTTC. This sequence encodes CASSPGSRGEETQYF.